What follows are 25 T cell receptor beta chains derived from one specimen sequenced in a study of beta chain features in type 1 diabetes. All of the isolated RNA was reverse transcribed, so expressed TCRB transcripts were sequenced. The assay was immunoSEQ multiplex PCR, and TCRdb's table has in-frame clones only and misses some. Among about 140,000 clones listed, roughly 10% were seen once. The sequenced sample consisted of central memory CD4+ T cells from blood. The source of these receptors is a middle-aged woman in good health.

The chain employs TRBV7-9 and TRBJ1-2; a possible D gene is TRBD1 (5 bases). V was cut by 2 bases and J by 4 bases, with 17 bases left in between. The CDR3 spans 16 residues. Germline V gives CDR1 SEHNR, CDR2 FQNEAQ (reference sequence). CDR3 region: CASSLPAREAVYGYTF. In nucleotides, the CDR3 is TGTGCCAGCAGCTTACCTGCCAGGGAGGCAGTCTATGGCTACACCTTC.

The sample holds a few counts of this clone. The chain carries TRBV6-1 and TRBJ2-1; no reliable D call. The germline V gene encodes CDR1 MNHNS and CDR2 SASEGT. V was pared by 7 bases and J by 2 bases, with 15 bases between. The CDR3 is made up of 15 amino acids. The CDR3 nucleotides read TGTGCCAGCACCCAGTTTTCTTCGCCCTACAATGAGCAGTTCTTC. It is translated as CASTQFSSPYNEQFF.

The table lists this clone with a few counts. The genes are TRBV5-1 and TRBJ2-1; 9 bases line up with TRBD2. V shed 3 bases, J shed 5 bases, and the junction held 9 bases outside the gene matches. Per the germline V gene, CDR1 is SGHRS and CDR2 is YFSETQ. This CDR3 comprises 16 residues. CDR3 region: CASSSLVSGGNNEQFF. CDR3 bases: TGCGCCAGCAGCTCCCTGGTTAGCGGGGGTAACAATGAGCAGTTCTTC.

In its sample, this clone was seen a few times. The chain carries TRBV7-6 and TRBJ1-5, with 9 bases lining up with TRBD1. The trim removed 2 bases at V and 5 bases at J, leaving 1 base unmatched. The CDR3 is 14 residues long. CDR1 is SGHVS and CDR2 is FNYEAQ in the germline V gene. The CDR3 reads CASSLWDRDQPQHF. In DNA form, the CDR3 reads TGTGCCAGCAGCTTATGGGACAGGGATCAGCCCCAGCATTTT.

This chain links TRBV29-1 with TRBJ1-2; 10 bases fit TRBD1. Per the germline V gene, CDR1 is SQVTM and CDR2 is ANQGSEA. V was pared by 6 bases and J by 3 bases, with 10 bases of the junction left unmatched. The CDR3 extends over 15 amino acids. The CDR3 DNA sequence: TGCAGCGTCGGTACACGACAGGGGGCTGACTATGGCTACACCTTC. As protein: CSVGTRQGADYGYTF.

The chain joins TRBV6-1 to TRBJ2-3; 10 bases agree with TRBD2. The CDR3 length is 17 residues. CDR1 MNHNS and CDR2 SASEGT come from the germline V gene. With 2 bases clipped from V and 3 bases from J, the junction kept 8 bases outside the gene matches. This CDR3 is CASSERERGGWTDTQYF. The CDR3 DNA follows: TGTGCCAGCAGTGAAAGGGAGCGGGGGGGCTGGACAGATACGCAGTATTTT.

The gene calls are TRBV2 and TRBJ2-5; D uncertain. This CDR3 comprises 14 residues. V was clipped by 7 bases and J by 5 bases, with 17 bases between them. The V gene's germline CDR1 is SNHLY and CDR2 FYNNEI. In DNA, the CDR3 is TGTGCCAGCAAAGTGCGCGAAAGCGAGGAGACCCAGTACTTC. Its protein is CASKVRESEETQYF.

At least ten counts were recorded for this clone. The chain joins TRBV5-1 to TRBJ2-1, with TRBD2 identical over 8 bases. Germline V gene sequence: CDR1 SGHRS, CDR2 YFSETQ. The J segment lost 9 bases and the V segment lost 0 bases, leaving 8 bases of the junction unmatched. The length of the CDR3 is 15 residues. As DNA, the CDR3 is TGCGCCAGCAGCTTGGCCCCGGGGGGGAAGAGTGAGCAGTTCTTC. This gives the protein CASSLAPGGKSEQFF.

The CDR3 region is CASSGDRAGGELFF. CDR3 nucleotides: TGTGCCAGCAGCGGGGACAGGGCGGGCGGGGAGCTGTTTTTT. The chain has TRBV5-4 and TRBJ2-2, with 9 bases that match TRBD1. V dropped 4 bases and J dropped 7; count of bases not matched to a gene: 5. The CDR3 runs 14 residues. Germline CDR1 and CDR2: SGHNT and YYREEE (reference sequence).

This clone turned up a few times. This sequence joins TRBV5-1 and TRBJ2-6; 8 nucleotides line up with TRBD2. V lost 1 base and J lost 0; bases outside the gene matches: 6. Germline lookup yields CDR1 SGHRS and CDR2 YFSETQ. The CDR3 loop spans 18 amino acids. The CDR3 spells CASSLKVGGASGANVLTF. In DNA, the CDR3 is TGCGCCAGCAGCTTGAAAGTCGGGGGGGCCTCTGGGGCCAACGTCCTGACTTTC. Using reference TRBV5-1 and TRBJ2-6 for the parts outside the CDR3, the full variable domain is KAGVTQTPRYLIKTRGQQVTLSCSPISGHRSVSWYQQTPGQGLQFLFEYFSETQRNKGNFPGRFSGRQFSNSRSEMNVSTLELGDSALYLCASSLKVGGASGANVLTFGAGSRLTVL.

The chain links TRBV5-6 to TRBJ1-2; TRBD1 might be the D (5 bases). The CDR3 has 12 amino acids. Trimming cost V 1 base and J 7 bases, with 8 bases left between them. Per germline, CDR1 SGHDT and CDR2 YYEEEE. In DNA form, the CDR3 reads TGTGCCAGCAGCTTGTGGGGCTCTGGCTACACCTTC. It yields the protein CASSLWGSGYTF.

The chain uses TRBV27 and TRBJ2-7; TRBD1 might be the D (5 bases). CDR1 and CDR2 (germline): MNHEY, SMNVEV (reference sequence). The CDR3 sequence is 13 residues long. V dropped 8 bases and J dropped 3 bases, with 14 bases sitting between them. CDR3 residues: CASGAVPNYEQYF. CDR3 in DNA: TGTGCCAGCGGGGCCGTCCCGAACTACGAGCAGTACTTC.

There are many counts of this clone. The chain combines TRBV2 with TRBJ2-2, with TRBD2 matching 7 bases. Trimming removed 8 bases from V and 1 base from J; junction bases left unmatched: 4. The CDR3 consists of 14 residues. The V gene's germline CDR1 is SNHLY and CDR2 FYNNEI. The CDR3 region is CASLAGENTGELFF. The CDR3, as DNA: TGTGCCAGCCTGGCGGGGGAGAACACCGGGGAGCTGTTTTTT.

This clone was counted ten times or more. This chain joins TRBV5-1 and TRBJ2-6, with 7 bases fitting TRBD2. Germline V CDR1 and CDR2: SGHRS, YFSETQ. V trimming: 4 bases; J trimming: 0 bases; junction bases outside the gene matches: 1. CDR3 length: 15 residues. This CDR3 reads CASSPGGSGANVLTF. The CDR3 nucleotides read TGCGCCAGCAGCCCGGGGGGCTCTGGGGCCAACGTCCTGACTTTC.

The chain has TRBV19 and TRBJ2-2, with D possibly matching TRBD2 (6 bases). Germline CDR1 is LNHDA and CDR2 is SQIVND (reference sequence). Trimming removed 9 bases from V and 3 bases from J, with 20 bases in between. The CDR3 covers 16 residues. The CDR3 reads CARTMRDRADTGELFF. CDR3 DNA sequence: TGTGCCAGGACTATGCGGGACCGGGCGGACACCGGGGAGCTGTTTTTT.

This chain links TRBV7-9 with TRBJ1-2; 8 nucleotides line up with TRBD1. Germline V lookup: CDR1 SEHNR, CDR2 FQNEAQ (reference sequence). This CDR3 region has 11 residues. Unmatched junction bases numbered 3, after V lost 9 bases and J lost 6 bases. CDR3 region: CARDRVNGYTF. The DNA for the CDR3 is TGTGCCAGGGACAGGGTTAATGGCTACACCTTC.

This clone was counted ten times or more. The CDR3 bases are TGCGCCAGCAAACCGGACAGGGGGTCACGGAACACTGAAGCTTTCTTT. Amino acid sequence: CASKPDRGSRNTEAFF. This chain uses TRBV5-1 with TRBJ1-1, with 10 nucleotides matching TRBD1. Germline assignment: CDR1 SGHRS and CDR2 YFSETQ. The CDR3 consists of 16 residues. V shed 6 bases and J 1 base; nucleotides not matched to a gene: 9. Drawing the rest from reference TRBV5-1 and TRBJ1-1, the complete variable domain is KAGVTQTPRYLIKTRGQQVTLSCSPISGHRSVSWYQQTPGQGLQFLFEYFSETQRNKGNFPGRFSGRQFSNSRSEMNVSTLELGDSALYLCASKPDRGSRNTEAFFGQGTRLTVV.

There are a few counts of this clone. The gene calls are TRBV19 and TRBJ2-4, with 11 bases fitting TRBD2. This CDR3 is 16 amino acids long. V shed 6 bases and J 7 bases; nucleotides not matched to a gene: 11. Germline values: CDR1 LNHDA, CDR2 SQIVND (reference sequence). The CDR3 nucleotides read TGTGCCAGTAGCACTGGACTAGCGGGCCTAGGGAACATTCAGTACTTC. Its protein product is CASSTGLAGLGNIQYF.

This clone was recorded many times. The rearrangement uses TRBV5-5 and TRBJ2-3; a weak D match, TRBD2 (6 bases). V lost 0 bases and J 4 bases, leaving 12 bases between the germline ends. The germline gives CDR1 SGHKS, CDR2 YYEKEE (reference sequence). This CDR3 region has 15 residues. As DNA, the CDR3 is TGTGCCAGCAGCTTGGAGGCTAGGGAGGCAGATACGCAGTATTTT. Amino acids: CASSLEAREADTQYF.

This clone was seen at least ten times. J is TRBJ2-7 and V is TRBV28; 9 bases agree with TRBD1. Per germline, CDR1 MDHEN and CDR2 SYDVKM. The CDR3 is 15 residues long. The J segment lost 0 bases and the V segment lost 5 bases, leaving 5 bases of the junction unmatched. CDR3 region: CASSQGQGFSYEQYF. CDR3 coding DNA: TGTGCCAGCAGTCAGGGACAGGGATTCTCCTACGAGCAGTACTTC.

V and J are TRBV7-6 and TRBJ2-7, with 8 positions matching TRBD2. Germline assignment: CDR1 SGHVS and CDR2 FNYEAQ. CDR3 length: 13 amino acids. Trimming removed 2 bases from V and 5 bases from J; junction bases left unmatched: 2. The CDR3 nucleotides are TGTGCCAGCAGCTTAACGGGGGGGCACGAGCAGTACTTC. It is translated as CASSLTGGHEQYF.

The chain employs TRBV7-9 and TRBJ2-3; TRBD2 agrees at 13 bases. CDR1 is SEHNR and CDR2 is FQNEAQ in the germline V gene (reference sequence). This CDR3 region has 19 residues. Trimming cost V 4 bases and J 0 bases; bases outside gene matches: 10. The CDR3 DNA is TGTGCCAGCAGCTCACGGGGACTAGCGGGGACACCTAGCACAGATACGCAGTATTTT. This gives the protein CASSSRGLAGTPSTDTQYF. The variable domain in full, completed from reference TRBV7-9 and TRBJ2-3, reads DTGVSQNPRHKITKRGQNVTFRCDPISEHNRLYWYRQTLGQGPEFLTYFQNEAQLEKSRLLSDRFSAERPKGSFSTLEIQRTEQGDSAMYLCASSSRGLAGTPSTDTQYFGPGTRLTVL.

The V and J genes are TRBV27 and TRBJ1-1, with D hard to call. The CDR3 is 16 amino acids. V dropped 6 bases and J dropped 0 bases, with 17 bases sitting between them. The germline V gene has CDR1 MNHEY and CDR2 SMNVEV (reference sequence). The CDR3, as DNA: TGTGCCAGCAGAATTATGGCGGGAAACCTGAACACTGAAGCTTTCTTT. It codes for CASRIMAGNLNTEAFF.

The V call is TRBV7-9, the J call TRBJ2-2, with D possibly being TRBD2 (7 bases). CDR3 length: 15 residues. With 5 bases removed from V and 4 bases from J, the gap between germline ends came to 14 bases. Germline CDR1 and CDR2: SEHNR and FQNEAQ (reference sequence). CDR3 loop: CASSLPGGITGELFF. CDR3 nucleotides: TGTGCCAGCAGCCTACCGGGGGGCATCACCGGGGAGCTGTTTTTT.

This rearrangement joins TRBV23-1 to TRBJ2-4; TRBD1 matches 7 bases. TRBV23-1 is labeled an ORF, and its function is uncertain. The CDR3 is 18 residues long. V lost 6 bases and J lost 0; bases outside the gene matches: 14. CDR3 in amino acids: CASRPKKDRDLAKNIQYF. The DNA for the CDR3 is TGCGCCAGCAGACCGAAAAAAGACAGGGACCTAGCCAAAAACATTCAGTACTTC.